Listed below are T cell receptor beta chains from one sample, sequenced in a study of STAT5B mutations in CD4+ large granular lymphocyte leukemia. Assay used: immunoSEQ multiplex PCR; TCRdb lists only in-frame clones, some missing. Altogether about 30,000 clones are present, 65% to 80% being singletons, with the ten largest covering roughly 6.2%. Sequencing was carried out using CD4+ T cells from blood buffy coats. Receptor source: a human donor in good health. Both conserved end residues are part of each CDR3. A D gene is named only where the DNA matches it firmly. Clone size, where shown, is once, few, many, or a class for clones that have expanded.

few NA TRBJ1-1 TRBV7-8 CASSLTGRTEAFF TGTGCCAGCAGCCTCACAGGGAGGACTGAAGCTTTCTTT
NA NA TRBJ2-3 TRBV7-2 CASSFGTDTQYF TGTGCCAGCAGCTTCGGTACAGATACGCAGTATTTT
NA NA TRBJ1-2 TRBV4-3 CASSQDGYYGYTF TGCGCCAGCAGCCAAGACGGGTACTATGGCTACACCTTC
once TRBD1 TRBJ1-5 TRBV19 CASSSTGTAYSNQPQHF TGTGCCAGTAGTTCGACCGGGACAGCTTATAGCAATCAGCCCCAGCATTTT
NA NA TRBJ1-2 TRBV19 CASRSDRTNYGYTF TGTGCCAGTAGGTCGGACAGAACTAACTATGGCTACACCTTC
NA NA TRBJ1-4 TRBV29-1 CSVFLPGRRNEKLFF TGCAGCGTTTTCTTACCGGGACGGCGGAATGAAAAACTGTTTTTT
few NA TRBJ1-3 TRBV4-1 CASSQDRSRNTIYF TGCGCCAGCAGCCAAGATAGGAGCAGAAACACCATATATTTT
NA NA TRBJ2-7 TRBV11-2 CASSRGGLYEQYF TGTGCCAGCAGTCGAGGGGGGCTCTACGAGCAGTACTTC
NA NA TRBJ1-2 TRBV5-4 CASSLGGHYGYTF TGTGCCAGCAGCTTGGGCGGACACTATGGCTACACCTTC
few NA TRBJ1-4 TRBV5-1 CASSLDSATNEKLFF TGCGCCAGCAGCTTGGACAGTGCAACTAATGAAAAACTGTTTTTT
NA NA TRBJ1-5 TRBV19 CASSRKQAINQPQHF TGTGCCAGTAGTAGGAAACAGGCAATTAATCAGCCCCAGCATTTT
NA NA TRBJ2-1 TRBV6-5 CASSQLNEQFF TGTGCCAGCAGTCAACTTAATGAGCAGTTCTTC
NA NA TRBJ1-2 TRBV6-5 CASSPNPGFDGYTF TGTGCCAGCAGCCCTAATCCGGGGTTTGATGGCTACACCTTC
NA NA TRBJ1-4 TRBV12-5 CASGQLRAASTNEKLFF TGTGCTAGTGGGCAACTCAGGGCAGCTTCAACTAATGAAAAACTGTTTTTT
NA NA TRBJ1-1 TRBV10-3 CAISEEGSNTEAFF TGTGCCATCAGTGAGGAGGGCTCAAACACTGAAGCTTTCTTT